The rows below give T cell receptor beta chains drawn from one sample of a study of T cell responses to AZD1222 COVID-19 vaccine. Only in-frame clones appear in the TCRdb table, and some are missing; sequencing was by immunoSEQ multiplex PCR. Counted here are 150,000 to 180,000 clones, 80% to 90% occurring once; the ten biggest clones make up 5.5%. The specimen was peripheral blood, collected on day 0 of MenACWY control vaccination. The receptor source for this set is an adult in good health. CDR3s include the opening cysteine and the closing phenylalanine or tryptophan. Each record gives: V gene, CDR3 length, clone size, CDR3 protein. Clone size is stated in some rows and not others, as once, few, many or a class when expanded.

V: TRBV19
length: 18
size: NA
CDR3: CASSKGNTEAYSNQPQHF

V: TRBV6-2/TRBV6-3
length: 15
size: NA
CDR3: CASTPGTSGNNEQFF

V: TRBV5-1
length: 13
size: NA
CDR3: CASSLGQNYGYTF

V: TRBV6-2/TRBV6-3
length: 17
size: NA
CDR3: CASSYILQGAWYNEQFF

V: TRBV15
length: 15
size: NA
CDR3: CATSGLGEGRETQYF

V: TRBV19
length: 15
size: few
CDR3: CASRGRGEDTDTQYF

V: TRBV6-5
length: 14
size: once
CDR3: CASFTHMLGSEQFF

V: TRBV19
length: 13
size: NA
CDR3: CASSPPGLPEQFF

V: TRBV3-1/TRBV3-2
length: 15
size: NA
CDR3: CASTSSGTNLETQYF

V: TRBV30
length: 15
size: NA
CDR3: CAWSVLLPDDGELFF

V: TRBV6-5
length: 12
size: NA
CDR3: CASGDRNTEAFF

V: TRBV6-2/TRBV6-3
length: 16
size: NA
CDR3: CASTPWRGGLRETQYF

V: TRBV23-1
length: 19
size: NA
CDR3: CASSQSETGGFRGNQPQHF

V: TRBV20-1
length: 10
size: few
CDR3: CSASGGGYTF

V: TRBV19
length: 14
size: NA
CDR3: CASSPPGTNTEAFF

V: TRBV2
length: 13
size: NA
CDR3: CASSGTANYGYTF

V: TRBV12-3/TRBV12-4
length: 12
size: NA
CDR3: CASSLVGTEAFF

V: TRBV7-9
length: 15
size: NA
CDR3: CASSPGGRGRNEQFF

V: TRBV7-9
length: 15
size: NA
CDR3: CASSPPGPTNTEAFF

V: TRBV6-5
length: 15
size: NA
CDR3: CASRPDGHSNQPQHF

V: TRBV11-3
length: 16
size: NA
CDR3: CASSLRKTRVTDTQYF

V: TRBV7-9
length: 16
size: NA
CDR3: CASSTGLAGALDTQYF

V: TRBV28
length: 15
size: NA
CDR3: CASSSPGQQNYGYTF

V: TRBV4-1
length: 14
size: once
CDR3: CASSQVEGAAGYTF

V: TRBV2
length: 15
size: NA
CDR3: CASSKSGSNTGELFF

V: TRBV3-1/TRBV3-2
length: 14
size: NA
CDR3: CASSPGTSADTQYF

V: TRBV24-1
length: 17
size: once
CDR3: CATSDGDPRYSNQPQHF

V: TRBV12-3/TRBV12-4
length: 12
size: NA
CDR3: CASSSTVTEAFF

V: TRBV9
length: 15
size: NA
CDR3: CASGRSGQGIYEQYF

V: TRBV10-1
length: 22
size: NA
CDR3: CASSESTLPQLRAGAENSPLHF

V: TRBV6-5
length: 14
size: NA
CDR3: CASRPGGEGNTIYF

V: TRBV12-3/TRBV12-4
length: 11
size: NA
CDR3: CASNLGTVAFF

V: TRBV6-5
length: 15
size: NA
CDR3: CASSLTGGFAGELFF

V: TRBV6-6
length: 14
size: NA
CDR3: CASARGWKNTEAFF

V: TRBV9
length: 13
size: NA
CDR3: CASSVSGSTEAFF

V: TRBV27
length: 17
size: NA
CDR3: CASSRKVVASSYNEQFF

V: TRBV24-1
length: 16
size: NA
CDR3: CATSGPLTANTGELFF

V: TRBV29-1
length: 13
size: NA
CDR3: CSTSGGANHEQYF

V: TRBV12-3/TRBV12-4
length: 13
size: once
CDR3: CASSFRPRTEAFF

V: TRBV24-1
length: 15
size: NA
CDR3: CATSDTRQLNQPQHF

V: TRBV7-9
length: 17
size: once
CDR3: CASSTRRTSPNTGELFF

V: TRBV10-3
length: 15
size: NA
CDR3: CAIRASQGLVAEAFF

V: TRBV5-5
length: 10
size: NA
CDR3: CASTPGPFTF

V: TRBV7-2
length: 16
size: few
CDR3: CASSLRRMRTNEKLFF

V: TRBV4-1
length: 21
size: NA
CDR3: CASSQEGTRMLRPSGTYEQYF

V: TRBV6-5
length: 14
size: NA
CDR3: CASSYMQGAYEQYF

V: TRBV2
length: 12
size: NA
CDR3: CASLRVGDGYTF